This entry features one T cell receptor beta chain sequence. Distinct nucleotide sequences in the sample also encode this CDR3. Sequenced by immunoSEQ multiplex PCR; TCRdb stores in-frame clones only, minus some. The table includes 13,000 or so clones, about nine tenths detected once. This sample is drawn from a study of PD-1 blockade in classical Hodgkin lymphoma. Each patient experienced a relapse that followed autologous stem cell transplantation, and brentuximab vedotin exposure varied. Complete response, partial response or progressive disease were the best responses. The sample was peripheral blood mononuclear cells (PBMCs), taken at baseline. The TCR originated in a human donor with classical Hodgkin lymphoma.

The CDR3 loop is CASSLVSGNTEAFF. The CDR3, as DNA: TGTGCCAGCAGCTTAGTCTCAGGCAACACTGAAGCTTTCTTT. This chain uses TRBV7-8 with TRBJ1-1; D is unclear. V was clipped by 1 base and J by 2 bases, with 8 bases between them. Germline values: CDR1 SGHVS, CDR2 FQNEAQ. The CDR3 extends over 14 amino acids.